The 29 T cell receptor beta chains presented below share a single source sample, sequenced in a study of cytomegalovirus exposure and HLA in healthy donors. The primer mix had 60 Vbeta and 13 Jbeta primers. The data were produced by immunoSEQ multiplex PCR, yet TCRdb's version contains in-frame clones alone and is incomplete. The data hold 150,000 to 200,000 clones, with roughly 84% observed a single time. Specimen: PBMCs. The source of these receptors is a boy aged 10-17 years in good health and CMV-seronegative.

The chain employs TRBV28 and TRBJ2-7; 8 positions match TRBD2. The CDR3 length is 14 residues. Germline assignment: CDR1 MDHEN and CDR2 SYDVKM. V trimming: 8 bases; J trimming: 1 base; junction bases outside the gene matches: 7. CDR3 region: CASRPGLASYEQYF. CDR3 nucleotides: TGTGCCAGCCGCCCAGGACTAGCATCCTACGAGCAGTACTTC. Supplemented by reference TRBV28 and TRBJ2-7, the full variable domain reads DVKVTQSSRYLVKRTGEKVFLECVQDMDHENMFWYRQDPGLGLRLIYFSYDVKMKEKGDIPEGYSVSREKKERFSLILESASTNQTSMYLCASRPGLASYEQYFGPGTRLTVT.

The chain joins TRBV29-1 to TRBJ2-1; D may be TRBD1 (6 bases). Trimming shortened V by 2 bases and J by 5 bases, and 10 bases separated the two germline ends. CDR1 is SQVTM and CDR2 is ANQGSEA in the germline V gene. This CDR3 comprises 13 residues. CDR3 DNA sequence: TGCAGCGTTGAAACTGACAGGCACAATGAGCAGTTCTTC. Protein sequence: CSVETDRHNEQFF.

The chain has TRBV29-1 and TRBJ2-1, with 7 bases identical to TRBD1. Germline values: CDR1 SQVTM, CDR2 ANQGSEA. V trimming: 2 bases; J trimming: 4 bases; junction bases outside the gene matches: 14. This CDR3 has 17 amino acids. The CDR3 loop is CSVESLPGQYSYNEQFF. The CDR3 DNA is TGCAGCGTTGAATCCCTCCCGGGACAGTACTCTTACAATGAGCAGTTCTTC.

The CDR3, as DNA: TGTGCCAGCGGTTATCTTACCGGGGAGCTGTTTTTT. Translation: CASGYLTGELFF. The V and J genes are TRBV27 and TRBJ2-2; D ambiguous. Germline CDR1 is MNHEY and CDR2 is SMNVEV (reference sequence). Trimming pared 8 bases from V and 5 bases from J, leaving 9 bases between. The CDR3 is 12 amino acids.

CDR3 protein: CASSIFAGSSYNSPLHF. The DNA of the CDR3 is TGTGCCAGTAGTATTTTCGCCGGGAGCTCCTATAATTCACCCCTCCACTTT. The rearrangement uses TRBV19 and TRBJ1-6; D unresolved. Deletions cut 3 bases from V and 0 bases from J, with 12 bases between. The CDR3 runs 17 residues. Germline V gene data show CDR1 as LNHDA and CDR2 as SQIVND (reference sequence).

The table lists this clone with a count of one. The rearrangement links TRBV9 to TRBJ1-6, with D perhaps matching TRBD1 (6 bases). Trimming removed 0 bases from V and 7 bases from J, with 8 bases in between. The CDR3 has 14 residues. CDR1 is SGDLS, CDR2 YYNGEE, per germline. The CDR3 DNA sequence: TGTGCCAGCAGCGTAGAGGACAGCAATTCACCCCTCCACTTT. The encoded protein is CASSVEDSNSPLHF.

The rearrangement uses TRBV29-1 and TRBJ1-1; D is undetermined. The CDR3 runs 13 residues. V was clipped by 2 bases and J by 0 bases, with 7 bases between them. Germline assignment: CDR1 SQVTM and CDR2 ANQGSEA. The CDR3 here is CSVETVMNTEAFF. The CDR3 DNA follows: TGCAGCGTTGAAACAGTAATGAACACTGAAGCTTTCTTT.

The CDR3 is CASSQDLTGSSFSYNSPLHF. In DNA form, the CDR3 reads TGTGCCAGCAGCCAAGATCTGACAGGGTCCTCCTTCTCCTATAATTCACCCCTCCACTTT. The rearrangement uses TRBV4-2 and TRBJ1-6; 7 bases align to TRBD1. Unmatched junction bases numbered 11, after V lost 0 bases and J lost 0 bases. The CDR3 is made up of 20 amino acids. Germline CDR1 reads LGHNA; CDR2 reads YNFKEQ.

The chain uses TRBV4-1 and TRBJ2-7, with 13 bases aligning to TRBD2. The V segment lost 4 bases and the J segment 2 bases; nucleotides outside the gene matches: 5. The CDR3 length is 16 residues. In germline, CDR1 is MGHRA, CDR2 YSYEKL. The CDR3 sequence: CASSPTGLAGTYEQYF. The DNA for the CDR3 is TGCGCCAGCAGCCCTACGGGACTAGCGGGAACCTACGAGCAGTACTTC.

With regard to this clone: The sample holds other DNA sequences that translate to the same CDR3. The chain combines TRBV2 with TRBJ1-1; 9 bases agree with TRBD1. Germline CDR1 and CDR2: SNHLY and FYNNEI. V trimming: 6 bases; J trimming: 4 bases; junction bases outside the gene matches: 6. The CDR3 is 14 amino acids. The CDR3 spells CASRDRGGGTEAFF. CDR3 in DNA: TGTGCCAGCAGGGACAGGGGAGGAGGCACTGAAGCTTTCTTT.

The CDR3 bases are TGTGCCAGCGGCAGGGACTTTAGCACAGATACGCAGTATTTT. Its protein product is CASGRDFSTDTQYF. V and J are TRBV6-6 and TRBJ2-3, with D possibly matching TRBD2 (6 bases). Germline V CDR1 and CDR2: MNHNY, SVGAGI (reference sequence). The germline V and J ends were trimmed by 8 bases and 0 bases, with 12 bases remaining between them. The CDR3 is 14 amino acids.

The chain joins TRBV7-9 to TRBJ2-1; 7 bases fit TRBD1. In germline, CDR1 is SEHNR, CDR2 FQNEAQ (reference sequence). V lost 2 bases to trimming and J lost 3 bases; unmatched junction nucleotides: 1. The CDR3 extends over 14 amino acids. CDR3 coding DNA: TGTGCCAGCAGCTTATGGGACAGCTACAATGAGCAGTTCTTC. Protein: CASSLWDSYNEQFF. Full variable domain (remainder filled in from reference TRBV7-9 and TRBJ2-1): DTGVSQNPRHKITKRGQNVTFRCDPISEHNRLYWYRQTLGQGPEFLTYFQNEAQLEKSRLLSDRFSAERPKGSFSTLEIQRTEQGDSAMYLCASSLWDSYNEQFFGPGTRLTVL.

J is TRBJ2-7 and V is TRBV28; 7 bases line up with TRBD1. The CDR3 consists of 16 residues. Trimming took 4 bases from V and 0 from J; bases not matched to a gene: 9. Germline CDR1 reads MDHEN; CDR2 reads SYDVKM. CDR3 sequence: CASSSLDRTLSYEQYF. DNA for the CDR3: TGTGCCAGCAGTTCGCTGGACAGGACGCTCTCCTACGAGCAGTACTTC.

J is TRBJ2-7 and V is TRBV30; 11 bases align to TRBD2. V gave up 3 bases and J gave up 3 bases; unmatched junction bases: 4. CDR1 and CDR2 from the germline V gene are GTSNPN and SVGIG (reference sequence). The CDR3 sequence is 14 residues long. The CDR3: CAWRLAGGGYEQYF. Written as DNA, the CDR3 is TGTGCCTGGAGATTAGCGGGAGGGGGCTACGAGCAGTACTTC.

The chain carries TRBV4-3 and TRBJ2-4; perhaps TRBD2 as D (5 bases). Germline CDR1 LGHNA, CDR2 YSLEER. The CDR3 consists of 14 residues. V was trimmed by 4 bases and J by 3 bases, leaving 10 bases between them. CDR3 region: CASSPSGGKNIQYF. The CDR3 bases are TGCGCCAGCAGCCCAAGTGGAGGCAAAAACATTCAGTACTTC.

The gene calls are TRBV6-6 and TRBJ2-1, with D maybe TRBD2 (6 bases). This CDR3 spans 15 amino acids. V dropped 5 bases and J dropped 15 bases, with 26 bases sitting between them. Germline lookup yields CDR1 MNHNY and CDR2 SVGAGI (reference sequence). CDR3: CASSDSGAPSRLWFF. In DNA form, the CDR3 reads TGTGCCAGCAGTGATAGCGGAGCCCCTAGCCGATTGTGGTTCTTC.

The CDR3 protein is CASSVSGGPSEQFF. The DNA of the CDR3 is TGCGCCAGCAGCGTGAGCGGGGGGCCATCTGAGCAGTTCTTC. This chain connects TRBV5-1 to TRBJ2-1, with 9 bases that match TRBD2. Germline V gene sequence: CDR1 SGHRS, CDR2 YFSETQ. The CDR3 has 14 residues. Trimming at V came to 4 bases and at J to 9 bases, leaving 8 bases not matched to a gene.

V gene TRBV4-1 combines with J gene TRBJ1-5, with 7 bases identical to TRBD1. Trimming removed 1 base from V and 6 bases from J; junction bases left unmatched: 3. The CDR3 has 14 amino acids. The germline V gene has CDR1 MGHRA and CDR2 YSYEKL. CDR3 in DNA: TGCGCCAGCAGCCAAGTCGGGACAGTTCAGCCCCAGCATTTT. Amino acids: CASSQVGTVQPQHF.

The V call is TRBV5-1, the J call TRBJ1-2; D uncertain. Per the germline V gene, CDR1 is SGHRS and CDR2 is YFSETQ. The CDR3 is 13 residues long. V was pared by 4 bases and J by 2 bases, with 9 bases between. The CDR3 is CASSVGSNYGYTF. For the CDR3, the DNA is TGCGCCAGCAGCGTCGGTTCGAACTATGGCTACACCTTC. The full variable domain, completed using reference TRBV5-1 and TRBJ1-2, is KAGVTQTPRYLIKTRGQQVTLSCSPISGHRSVSWYQQTPGQGLQFLFEYFSETQRNKGNFPGRFSGRQFSNSRSEMNVSTLELGDSALYLCASSVGSNYGYTFGSGTRLTVV.

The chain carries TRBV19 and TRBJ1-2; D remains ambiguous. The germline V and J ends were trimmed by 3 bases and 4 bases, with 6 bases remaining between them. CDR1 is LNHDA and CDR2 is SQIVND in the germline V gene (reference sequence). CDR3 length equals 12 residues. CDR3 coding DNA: TGTGCCAGTAGTATGGCCGCCTATGGCTACACCTTC. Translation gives CASSMAAYGYTF.

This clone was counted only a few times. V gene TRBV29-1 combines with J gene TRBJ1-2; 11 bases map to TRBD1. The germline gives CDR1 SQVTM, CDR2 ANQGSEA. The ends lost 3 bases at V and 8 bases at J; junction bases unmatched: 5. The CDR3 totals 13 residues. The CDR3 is CSVEGQGVRGYTF. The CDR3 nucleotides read TGCAGCGTTGAGGGACAGGGGGTTCGGGGCTACACCTTC.

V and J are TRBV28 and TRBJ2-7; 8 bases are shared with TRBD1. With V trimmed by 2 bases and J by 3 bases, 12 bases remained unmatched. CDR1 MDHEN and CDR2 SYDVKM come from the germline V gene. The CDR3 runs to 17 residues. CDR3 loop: CASSLLLRDRRHYEQYF. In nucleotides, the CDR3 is TGTGCCAGCAGTTTACTCCTTAGGGACAGGCGCCACTACGAGCAGTACTTC. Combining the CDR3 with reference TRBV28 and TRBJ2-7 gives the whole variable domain DVKVTQSSRYLVKRTGEKVFLECVQDMDHENMFWYRQDPGLGLRLIYFSYDVKMKEKGDIPEGYSVSREKKERFSLILESASTNQTSMYLCASSLLLRDRRHYEQYFGPGTRLTVT.

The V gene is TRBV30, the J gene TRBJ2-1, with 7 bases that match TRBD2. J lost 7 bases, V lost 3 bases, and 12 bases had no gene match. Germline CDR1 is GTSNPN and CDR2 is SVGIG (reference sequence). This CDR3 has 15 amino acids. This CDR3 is CAWRPRLASANEQFF. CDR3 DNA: TGTGCCTGGAGGCCCCGACTAGCAAGCGCGAATGAGCAGTTCTTC.

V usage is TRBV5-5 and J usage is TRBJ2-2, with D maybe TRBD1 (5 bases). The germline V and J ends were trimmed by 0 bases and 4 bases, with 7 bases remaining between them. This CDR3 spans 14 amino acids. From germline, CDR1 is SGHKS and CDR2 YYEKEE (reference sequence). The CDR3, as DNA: TGTGCCAGCAGCTTGGCCAGGGTCACCGGGGAGCTGTTTTTT. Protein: CASSLARVTGELFF.

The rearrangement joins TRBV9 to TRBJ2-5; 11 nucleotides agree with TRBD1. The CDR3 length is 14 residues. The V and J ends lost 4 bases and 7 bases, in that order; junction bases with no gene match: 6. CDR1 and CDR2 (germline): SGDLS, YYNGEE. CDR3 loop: CASSSSGTGGTQYF. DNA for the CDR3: TGTGCCAGCAGCTCGTCCGGGACAGGGGGGACCCAGTACTTC.

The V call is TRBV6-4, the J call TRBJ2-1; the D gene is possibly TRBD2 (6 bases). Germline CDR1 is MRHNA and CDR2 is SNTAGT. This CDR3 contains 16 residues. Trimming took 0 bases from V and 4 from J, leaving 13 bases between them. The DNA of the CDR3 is TGTGCCAGCAGTGACTCTTACGGGGGACGATACAATGAGCAGTTCTTC. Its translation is CASSDSYGGRYNEQFF.

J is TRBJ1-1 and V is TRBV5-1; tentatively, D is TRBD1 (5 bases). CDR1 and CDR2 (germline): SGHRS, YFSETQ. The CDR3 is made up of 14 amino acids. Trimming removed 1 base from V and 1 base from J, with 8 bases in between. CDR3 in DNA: TGCGCCAGCAGCTTGAGGGGCGCGAACACTGAAGCTTTCTTT. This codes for CASSLRGANTEAFF.

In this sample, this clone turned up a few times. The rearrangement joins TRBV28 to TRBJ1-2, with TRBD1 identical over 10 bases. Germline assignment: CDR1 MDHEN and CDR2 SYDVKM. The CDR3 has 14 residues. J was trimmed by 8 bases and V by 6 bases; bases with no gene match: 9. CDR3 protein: CASRTPGTGVGYTF. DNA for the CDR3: TGTGCCAGCAGAACACCCGGGACAGGGGTAGGCTACACCTTC.

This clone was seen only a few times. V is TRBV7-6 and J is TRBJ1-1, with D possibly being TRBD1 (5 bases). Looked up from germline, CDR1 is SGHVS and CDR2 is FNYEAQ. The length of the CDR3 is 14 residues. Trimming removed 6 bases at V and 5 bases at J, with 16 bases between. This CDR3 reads CASRAETDGTEAFF. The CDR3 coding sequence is TGTGCCAGCAGGGCCGAGACAGACGGAACTGAAGCTTTCTTT.